This T cell receptor (beta chain) was found in a study of OX40 agonist ivuxolimab in advanced cancers. Trimming cost V 2 bases and J 6 bases, with 12 bases left between them. Germline-derived CDR1 and CDR2 are SGHTA and FQGTGA. CDR3 length equals 14 residues. Generated by immunoSEQ multiplex PCR, the TCRdb table keeps only in-frame clones and is missing some. The table records about 42,000 clones, 82% of them present only once. The TCR sequence derives from an adult with an advanced solid tumor such as melanoma, head and neck, liver or kidney cancer. This sample comprised CD4+ or CD8+ T cells sorted from blood, obtained in a trial of the OX40 agonist ivuxolimab. The chain joins TRBV7-3 to TRBJ2-3, with D perhaps matching TRBD1 (6 bases). The CDR3 nucleotides are TGTGCCAGCAGCTTAGGACAGTCTAGGGATACGCAGTATTTT. Translating it yields CASSLGQSRDTQYF. Looking up the rest from reference TRBV7-3 and TRBJ2-3 gives the full variable domain: GAGVSQTPSNKVTEKGKYVELRCDPISGHTALYWYRQSLGQGPEFLIYFQGTGAADDSGLPNDRFFAVRPEGSVSTLKIQRTERGDSAVYLCASSLGQSRDTQYFGPGTRLTVL.